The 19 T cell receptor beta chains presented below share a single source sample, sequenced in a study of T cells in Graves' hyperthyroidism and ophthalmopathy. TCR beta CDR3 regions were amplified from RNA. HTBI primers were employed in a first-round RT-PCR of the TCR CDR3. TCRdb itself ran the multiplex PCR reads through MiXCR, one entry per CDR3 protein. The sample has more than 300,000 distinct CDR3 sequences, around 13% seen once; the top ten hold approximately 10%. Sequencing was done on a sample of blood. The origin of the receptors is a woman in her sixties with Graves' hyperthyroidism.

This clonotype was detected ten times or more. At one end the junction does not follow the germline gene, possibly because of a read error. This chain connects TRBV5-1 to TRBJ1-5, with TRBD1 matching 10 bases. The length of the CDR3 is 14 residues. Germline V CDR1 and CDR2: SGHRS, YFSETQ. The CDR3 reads CASSLGQGDQPQHF. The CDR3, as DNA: TGTGCCAGCAGCTTAGGACAGGGGGATCAGCCCCAGCATTTT.

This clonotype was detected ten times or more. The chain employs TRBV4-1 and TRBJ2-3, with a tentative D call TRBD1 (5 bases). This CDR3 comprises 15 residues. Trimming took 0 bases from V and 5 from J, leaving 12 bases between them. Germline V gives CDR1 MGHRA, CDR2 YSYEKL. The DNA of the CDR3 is TGCGCCAGCAGCCAAGAAGGGGCACGCGGAGATACGCAGTATTTT. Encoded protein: CASSQEGARGDTQYF.

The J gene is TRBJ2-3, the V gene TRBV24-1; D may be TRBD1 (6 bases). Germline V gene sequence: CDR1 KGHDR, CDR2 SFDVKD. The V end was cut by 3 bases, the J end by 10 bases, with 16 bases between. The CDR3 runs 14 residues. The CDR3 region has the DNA TGTGCCACCAGTGATCCCCGGGACACCCTTTCGCAGTATTTT. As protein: CATSDPRDTLSQYF.

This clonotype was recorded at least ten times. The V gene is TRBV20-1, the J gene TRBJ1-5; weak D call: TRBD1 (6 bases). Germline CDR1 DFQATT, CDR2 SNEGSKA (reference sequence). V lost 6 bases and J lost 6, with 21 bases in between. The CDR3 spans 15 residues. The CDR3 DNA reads TGCAGTGCGGAGGAACGAGGGGGTAGAGGTCAGCCCCAGCATTTT. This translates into CSAEERGGRGQPQHF.

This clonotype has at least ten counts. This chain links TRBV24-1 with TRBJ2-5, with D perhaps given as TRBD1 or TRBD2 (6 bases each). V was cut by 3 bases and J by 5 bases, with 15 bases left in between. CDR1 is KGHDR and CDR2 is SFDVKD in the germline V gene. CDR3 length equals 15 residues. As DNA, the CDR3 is TGTGCCACCAGTGATAAAACCGGGGGCCGGGAGACCCAGTACTTC. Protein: CATSDKTGGRETQYF.

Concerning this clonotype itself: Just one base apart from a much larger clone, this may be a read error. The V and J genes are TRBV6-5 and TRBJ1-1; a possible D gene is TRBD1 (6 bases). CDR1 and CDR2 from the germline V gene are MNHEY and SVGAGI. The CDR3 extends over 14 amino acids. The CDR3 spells CASSYSGQGTEASF. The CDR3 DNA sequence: TGTGCCAGCAGTTACTCGGGACAAGGCACTGAAGCTTCCTTT.

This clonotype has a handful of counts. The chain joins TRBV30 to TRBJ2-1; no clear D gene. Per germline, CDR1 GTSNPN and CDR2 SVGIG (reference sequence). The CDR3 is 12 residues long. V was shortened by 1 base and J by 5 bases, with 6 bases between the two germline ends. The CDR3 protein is CAWSAENNEQFF. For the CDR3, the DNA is TGTGCCTGGAGTGCCGAGAACAATGAGCAGTTCTTC.

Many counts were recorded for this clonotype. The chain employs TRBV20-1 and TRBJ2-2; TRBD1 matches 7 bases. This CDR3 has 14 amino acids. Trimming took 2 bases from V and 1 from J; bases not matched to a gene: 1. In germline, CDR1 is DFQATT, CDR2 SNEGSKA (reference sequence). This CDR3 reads CSARRTGNTGELFF. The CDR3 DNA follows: TGCAGTGCTAGAAGGACAGGGAACACCGGGGAGCTGTTTTTT.

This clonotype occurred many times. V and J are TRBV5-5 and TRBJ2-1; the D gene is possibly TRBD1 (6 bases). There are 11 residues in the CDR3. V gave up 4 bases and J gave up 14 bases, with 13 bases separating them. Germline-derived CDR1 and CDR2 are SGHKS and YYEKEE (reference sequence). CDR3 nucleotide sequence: TGTGCCAGCAGCGCGACAGGTTTTAAGTTCTTC. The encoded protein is CASSATGFKFF.

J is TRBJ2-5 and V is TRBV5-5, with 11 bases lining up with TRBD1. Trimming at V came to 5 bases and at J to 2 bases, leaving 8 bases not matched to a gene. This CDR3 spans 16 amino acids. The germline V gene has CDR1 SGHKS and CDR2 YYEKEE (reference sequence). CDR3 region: CASRSPGQGVQETQYF. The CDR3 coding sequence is TGTGCCAGCAGATCCCCGGGACAGGGGGTACAAGAGACCCAGTACTTC.

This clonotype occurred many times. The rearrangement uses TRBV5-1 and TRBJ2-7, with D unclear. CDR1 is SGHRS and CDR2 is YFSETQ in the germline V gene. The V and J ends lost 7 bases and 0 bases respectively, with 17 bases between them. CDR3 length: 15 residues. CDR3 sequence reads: CASGPTATRSYEQYF. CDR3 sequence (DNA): TGCGCCAGCGGCCCGACGGCGACCCGCTCCTACGAGCAGTACTTC. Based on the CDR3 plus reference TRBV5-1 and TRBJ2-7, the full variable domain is KAGVTQTPRYLIKTRGQQVTLSCSPISGHRSVSWYQQTPGQGLQFLFEYFSETQRNKGNFPGRFSGRQFSNSRSEMNVSTLELGDSALYLCASGPTATRSYEQYFGPGTRLTVT.

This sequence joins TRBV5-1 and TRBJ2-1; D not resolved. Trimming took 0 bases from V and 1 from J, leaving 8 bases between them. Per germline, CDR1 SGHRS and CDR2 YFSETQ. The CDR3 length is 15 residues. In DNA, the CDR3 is TGCGCCAGCAGCTTGGCGTCGGCTTCCTACAATGAGCAGTTCTTC. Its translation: CASSLASASYNEQFF. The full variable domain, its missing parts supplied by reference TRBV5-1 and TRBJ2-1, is KAGVTQTPRYLIKTRGQQVTLSCSPISGHRSVSWYQQTPGQGLQFLFEYFSETQRNKGNFPGRFSGRQFSNSRSEMNVSTLELGDSALYLCASSLASASYNEQFFGPGTRLTVL.

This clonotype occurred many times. Written as DNA, the CDR3 is TGTGCCACTGGACAGGATGGAAATCAGCCCCAGCATTTT. Amino acids: CATGQDGNQPQHF. V is TRBV28 and J is TRBJ1-5; 7 positions match TRBD1. The germline gives CDR1 MDHEN, CDR2 SYDVKM. After removal of 10 bases from V and 4 bases from J, the junction contained 7 bases not matched to a gene. The CDR3 consists of 13 residues.

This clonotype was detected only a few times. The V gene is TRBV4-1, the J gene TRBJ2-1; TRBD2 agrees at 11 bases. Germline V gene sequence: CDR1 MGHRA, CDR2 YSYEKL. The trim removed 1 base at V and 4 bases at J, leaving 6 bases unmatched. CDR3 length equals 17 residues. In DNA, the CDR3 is TGCGCCAGCAGCCAAGTGATAGCGGGAGGGAATTACAATGAGCAGTTCTTC. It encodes CASSQVIAGGNYNEQFF.

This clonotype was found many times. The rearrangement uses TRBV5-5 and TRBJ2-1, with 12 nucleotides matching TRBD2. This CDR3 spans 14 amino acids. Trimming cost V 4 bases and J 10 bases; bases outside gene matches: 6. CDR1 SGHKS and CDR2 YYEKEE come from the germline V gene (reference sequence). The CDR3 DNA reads TGTGCCAGCAGCACACTAGCGGGAGGCCGGGAGCAGTTCTTC. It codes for CASSTLAGGREQFF.

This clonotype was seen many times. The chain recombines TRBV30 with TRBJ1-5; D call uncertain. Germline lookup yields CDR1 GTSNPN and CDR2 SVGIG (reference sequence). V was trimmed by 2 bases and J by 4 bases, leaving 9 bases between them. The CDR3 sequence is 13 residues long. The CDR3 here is CAWSHRGNQPQHF. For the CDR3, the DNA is TGTGCCTGGAGTCACCGGGGAAATCAGCCCCAGCATTTT.

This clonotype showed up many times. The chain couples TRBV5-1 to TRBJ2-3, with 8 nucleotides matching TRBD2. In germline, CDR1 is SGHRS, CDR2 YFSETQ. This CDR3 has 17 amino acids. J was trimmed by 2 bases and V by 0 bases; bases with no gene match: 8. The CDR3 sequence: CASSLAGSGSSTDTQYF. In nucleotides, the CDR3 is TGCGCCAGCAGCTTGGCGGGGAGCGGGAGCTCCACAGATACGCAGTATTTT.

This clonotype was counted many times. CDR3 DNA: TGTGCCAGCAGTTCCGGTGTTCTGCACGAGCAGTACTTC. Its translation is CASSSGVLHEQYF. The chain joins TRBV27 to TRBJ2-7, with D hard to call. The CDR3 contains 13 residues. V was shortened by 4 bases and J by 5 bases, with 12 bases between the two germline ends. The germline CDR1 and CDR2 sequences are MNHEY and SMNVEV (reference sequence).

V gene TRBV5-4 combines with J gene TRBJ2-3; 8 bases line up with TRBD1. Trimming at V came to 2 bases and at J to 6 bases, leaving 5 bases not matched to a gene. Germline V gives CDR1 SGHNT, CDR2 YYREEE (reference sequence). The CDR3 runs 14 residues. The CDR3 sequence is CASSFQGAPDTQYF. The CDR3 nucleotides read TGTGCCAGCAGCTTCCAGGGGGCGCCGGATACGCAGTATTTT. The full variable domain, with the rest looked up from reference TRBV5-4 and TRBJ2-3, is ETGVTQSPTHLIKTRGQQVTLRCSSQSGHNTVSWYQQALGQGPQFIFQYYREEENGRGNFPPRFSGLQFPNYSSELNVNALELDDSALYLCASSFQGAPDTQYFGPGTRLTVL.